The rows below give T cell receptor beta chains drawn from one sample of a study of post-analysis software for immune sequencing data. A single record per CDR3 protein comes from TCRdb applying MiXCR to the PCR reads. This table has hundreds of thousands of distinct CDR3 sequences, about 27% appearing once. Sequenced material: blood. Every receptor here comes from a girl aged 5-17 years with multiple sclerosis. CDR3s leave out the opening cysteine and the closing phenylalanine or tryptophan.

J	V	CDR3
TRBJ1-6	TRBV6-6	ASSSTENSPLH
TRBJ1-3	TRBV4-2	ASSRKQETGHKSSGNTIY
TRBJ1-5	TRBV4-1	ASSQEINSNQPQH
TRBJ2-7	TRBV5-5	ASSFGGLSYEQY
TRBJ2-1	TRBV6-2/TRBV6-3	ASSRPGLAGGPYNEQF
NA	TRBV15	ATSRDLSGINEQY
TRBJ2-7	TRBV20-1	STRRSRYYEQY
TRBJ2-5	TRBV4-3	ASSQGTGRETQY
TRBJ2-1	TRBV10-2	ASSESLGSHEQF
TRBJ1-2	TRBV6-9	AGIPIGTLTRGYT
TRBJ1-6	TRBV20-1	SANNRGPVNSPLH
TRBJ2-4	TRBV3-1	ASSQLRDSKKNIQY
TRBJ1-2	TRBV7-2	ASSFDVTGVYGYT
NA	TRBV7-8	ASSTSGGGTQY
TRBJ2-7	TRBV12-3/TRBV12-4	ASTPSSSKQY
TRBJ2-1	TRBV6-2/TRBV6-3	ASSYVKLNEQF
TRBJ2-1	TRBV6-2/TRBV6-3	ASSSAILAGGRDEQF
TRBJ2-5	TRBV29-1	SVRLAETQY
TRBJ1-1	TRBV28	ASRFRPTGSTEAF
TRBJ1-2	TRBV12-3/TRBV12-4	ASSTRVNYGYT
TRBJ2-5	TRBV5-5	ASSSGTSGRYEQY
NA	TRBV6-5	VSSYGAGVDEQY
TRBJ2-1	TRBV29-1	SVVKDSNNEQF
TRBJ1-2	TRBV12-3/TRBV12-4	ASSRQTDYGYT
TRBJ2-7	TRBV10-3	AISFGRTGDEQY
TRBJ2-7	TRBV6-2/TRBV6-3	ASSYSGLGLGYEQY
TRBJ1-1	TRBV20-1	SAYPVTGGPNTEAF
TRBJ1-4	TRBV6-1	AGGTDGWNEKLF
TRBJ2-7	TRBV7-8	ASSYRLAVSYEQY